This TCR beta chain was recovered during a study of control samples from healthy donors and cancer patients. Produced via immunoSEQ multiplex PCR; TCRdb's table is partial and in-frame only. The table has fewer than 100,000 clones, about 88% seen once; the top ten hold under 7.5%. Sequencing was carried out using blood. The clonotype originates from a woman aged 50 to 65 in good health.

DNA of the CDR3: TGTGCCAGCTCACCAAACGGGGGGTGGAACACTGAAGCTTTCTTT. Translated: CASSPNGGWNTEAFF. This sequence joins TRBV18 and TRBJ1-1; a possible D gene is TRBD1 (5 bases). Germline V gene sequence: CDR1 KGHSH, CDR2 LQKENI. The CDR3 runs to 15 residues. Trimming pared 2 bases from V and 1 base from J, leaving 11 bases between.